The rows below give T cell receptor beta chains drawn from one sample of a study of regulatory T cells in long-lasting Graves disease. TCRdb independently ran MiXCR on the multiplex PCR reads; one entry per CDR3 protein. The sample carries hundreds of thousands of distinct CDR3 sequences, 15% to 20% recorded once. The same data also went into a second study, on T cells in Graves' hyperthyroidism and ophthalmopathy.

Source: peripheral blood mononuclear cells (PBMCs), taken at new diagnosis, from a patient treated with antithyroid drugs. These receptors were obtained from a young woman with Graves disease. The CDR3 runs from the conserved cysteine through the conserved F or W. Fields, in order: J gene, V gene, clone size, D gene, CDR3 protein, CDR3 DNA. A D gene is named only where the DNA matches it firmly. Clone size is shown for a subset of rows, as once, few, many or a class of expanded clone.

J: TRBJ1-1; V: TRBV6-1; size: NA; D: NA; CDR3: CASRRRRNTEAFF; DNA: TGTGCCAGCAGACGTAGGCGGAACACTGAAGCTTTCTTT
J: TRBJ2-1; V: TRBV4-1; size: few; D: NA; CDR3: CASSHRYNEQFF; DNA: TGCGCCAGCAGCCACAGATACAATGAGCAGTTCTTC
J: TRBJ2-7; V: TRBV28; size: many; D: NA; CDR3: CASLSSSVYEQYF; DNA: TGTGCCAGCCTTTCTTCCTCGGTCTACGAGCAGTACTTC
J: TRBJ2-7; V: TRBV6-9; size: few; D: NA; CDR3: CASSYRYEQYF; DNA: TGTGCCAGCAGTTATCGCTACGAGCAGTACTTC
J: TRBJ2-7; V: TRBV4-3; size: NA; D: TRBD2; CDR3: CASSRSLTSGNYEQYF; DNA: TGCGCCAGCAGCCGTTCTCTGACTAGCGGCAACTACGAGCAGTACTTC
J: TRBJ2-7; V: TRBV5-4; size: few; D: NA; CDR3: CASSTPPGASYEQYF; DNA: TGTGCCAGCAGCACCCCACCGGGAGCCTCCTACGAGCAGTACTTC
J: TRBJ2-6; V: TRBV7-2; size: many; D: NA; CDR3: CASSSGTSGANVLTF; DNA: TGTGCCAGCAGTTCAGGGACCTCTGGGGCCAACGTCCTGACTTTC
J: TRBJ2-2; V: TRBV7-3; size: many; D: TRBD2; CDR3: CASSRTGLAGVGELFF; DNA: TGTGCCAGCAGCCGAACGGGACTAGCGGGAGTCGGGGAGCTGTTTTTT
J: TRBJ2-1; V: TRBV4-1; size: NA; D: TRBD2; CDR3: CASSQGTSGRVEQFF; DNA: TGCGCCAGCAGCCAGGGGACTAGCGGGAGGGTTGAGCAGTTCTTC
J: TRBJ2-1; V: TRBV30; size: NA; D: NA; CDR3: CAWNDLNEQFF; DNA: TGTGCCTGGAATGACCTGAATGAGCAGTTCTTC
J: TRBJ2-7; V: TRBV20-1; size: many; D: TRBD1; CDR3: CSGRPGQSYEQYF; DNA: TGCAGTGGTCGGCCGGGACAGTCCTACGAGCAGTACTTC
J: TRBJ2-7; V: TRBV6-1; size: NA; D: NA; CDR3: CASARLSRHEQYF; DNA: TGTGCCAGCGCCCGGCTTAGCCGCCACGAGCAGTACTTC
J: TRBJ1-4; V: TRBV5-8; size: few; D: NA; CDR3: CASSSRGWANEKLFF; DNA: TGTGCCAGCAGCTCAAGGGGATGGGCTAATGAAAAACTGTTTTTT
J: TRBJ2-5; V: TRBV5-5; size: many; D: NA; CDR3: CASSPALSPGETQYF; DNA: TGTGCCAGCAGCCCCGCCCTAAGTCCAGGAGAGACCCAGTACTTC
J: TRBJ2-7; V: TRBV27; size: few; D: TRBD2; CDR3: CASSSYPTGRADEQYF; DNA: TGTGCCAGCAGTTCCTACCCGACCGGGAGGGCCGACGAGCAGTACTTC
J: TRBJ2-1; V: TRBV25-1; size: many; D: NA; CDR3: CASENPLGAGLSYNEQFF; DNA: TGTGCCAGCGAAAATCCTCTCGGCGCGGGACTTTCCTACAATGAGCAGTTCTTC
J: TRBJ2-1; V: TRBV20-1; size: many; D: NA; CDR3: CSARTGTGWNEQFF; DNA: TGCAGTGCTAGAACCGGGACTGGTTGGAATGAGCAGTTCTTC
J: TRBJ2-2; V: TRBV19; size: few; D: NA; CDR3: CASSTLVGQTGELFF; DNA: TGTGCCAGTAGTACCCTGGTCGGTCAGACCGGGGAGCTGTTTTTT
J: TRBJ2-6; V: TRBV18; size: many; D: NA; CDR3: CASFGDGLEPLGANVLTF; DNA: TGTGCCAGCTTTGGGGACGGACTTGAGCCTCTAGGGGCCAACGTCCTGACTTTC
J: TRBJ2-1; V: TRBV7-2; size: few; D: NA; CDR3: CASIHHEMTGNEQFF; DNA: TGTGCCAGCATCCATCATGAAATGACGGGCAATGAGCAGTTCTTC
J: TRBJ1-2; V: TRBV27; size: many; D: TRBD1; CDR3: CASQGQGVIHYGYTF; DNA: TGTGCCAGCCAGGGACAGGGGGTCATTCACTATGGCTACACCTTC
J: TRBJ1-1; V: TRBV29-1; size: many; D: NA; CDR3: CSVVSGYTEAFF; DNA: TGCAGCGTTGTTTCGGGGTACACTGAAGCTTTCTTT
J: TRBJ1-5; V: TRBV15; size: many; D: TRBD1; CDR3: CATTPGTGEVQPQHF; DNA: TGTGCCACCACTCCCGGGACAGGGGAGGTTCAGCCCCAGCATTTT
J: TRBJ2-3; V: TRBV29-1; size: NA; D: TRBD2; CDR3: CSVVETSASTDTQYF; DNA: TGCAGCGTTGTGGAGACTAGCGCTAGCACAGATACGCAGTATTTT
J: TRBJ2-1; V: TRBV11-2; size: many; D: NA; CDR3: CASSFPPFF; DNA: TGTGCCAGCAGCTTCCCACCGTTCTTC
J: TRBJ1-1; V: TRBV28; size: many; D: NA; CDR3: CASSLGRMRGKAFF; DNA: TGTGCCAGCAGTTTAGGGCGGATGCGGGGAAAAGCTTTCTTT
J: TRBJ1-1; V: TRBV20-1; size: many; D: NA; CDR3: CSARPRGAGAEAFF; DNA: TGCAGTGCCCGTCCTCGAGGGGCGGGCGCTGAAGCTTTCTTT
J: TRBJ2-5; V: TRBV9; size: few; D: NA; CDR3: CASSLGRREETQYF; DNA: TGTGCCAGCAGCCTCGGGCGCCGGGAGGAGACCCAGTACTTC
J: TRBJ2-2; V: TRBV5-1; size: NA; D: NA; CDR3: CASSLTGFAGELFF; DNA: TGCGCCAGCAGCTTGACAGGGTTCGCCGGGGAGCTGTTTTTT
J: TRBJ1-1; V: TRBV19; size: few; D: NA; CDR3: CASSMRENTEAFF; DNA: TGTGCCAGTAGTATGCGGGAAAACACTGAAGCTTTCTTT
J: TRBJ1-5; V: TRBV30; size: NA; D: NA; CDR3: CAWSGRVRETQHF; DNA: TGTGCCTGGAGTGGGAGGGTGCGGGAGACCCAGCATTTT
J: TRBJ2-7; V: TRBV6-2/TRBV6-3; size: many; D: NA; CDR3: CASSSQGSIEQYF; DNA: TGTGCCAGCAGTTCGCAGGGATCGATCGAGCAGTACTTC
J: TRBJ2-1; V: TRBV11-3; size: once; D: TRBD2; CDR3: CASSLTSGSRLNEQFF; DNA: TGTGCCAGCAGCTTGACTAGCGGGAGCAGACTCAATGAGCAGTTCTTC
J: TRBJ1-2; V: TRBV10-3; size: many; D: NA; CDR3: CAISESPRNYGYTF; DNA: TGTGCCATCAGTGAGTCTCCCAGGAACTATGGCTACACCTTC
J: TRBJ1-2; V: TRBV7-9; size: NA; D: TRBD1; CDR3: CASSGRQGSGYTF; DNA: TGTGCCAGCAGTGGGAGACAGGGGAGTGGCTACACCTTC
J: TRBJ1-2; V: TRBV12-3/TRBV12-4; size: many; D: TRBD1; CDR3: CASSWKQGVVDYGYTF; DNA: TGTGCCAGCAGTTGGAAGCAGGGGGTAGTTGACTATGGCTACACCTTC
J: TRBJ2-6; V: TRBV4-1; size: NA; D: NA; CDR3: CASRPGRLSSGANVLTF; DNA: TGCGCCAGCAGACCGGGACGGTTGAGCTCTGGGGCCAACGTCCTGACTTTC
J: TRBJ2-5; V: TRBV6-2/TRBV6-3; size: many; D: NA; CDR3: CASTFGVQETQYF; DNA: TGTGCCAGCACGTTCGGGGTACAAGAGACCCAGTACTTC
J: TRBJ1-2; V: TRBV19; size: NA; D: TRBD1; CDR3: CASNRGPYGYTF; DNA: TGTGCCAGTAACAGGGGGCCCTATGGCTACACCTTC
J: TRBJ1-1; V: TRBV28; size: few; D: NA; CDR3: CASRPPYRAEAFF; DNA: TGTGCCAGCAGGCCTCCTTACAGGGCTGAAGCTTTCTTT
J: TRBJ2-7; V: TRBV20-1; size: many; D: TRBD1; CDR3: CSAATPKQGIDNEQYF; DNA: TGCAGTGCCGCTACACCAAAACAGGGGATTGATAACGAGCAGTACTTC
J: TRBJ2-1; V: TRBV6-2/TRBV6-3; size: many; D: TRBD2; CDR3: CASSYDRTSGRPYNEQFF; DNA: TGTGCCAGCAGTTACGATAGGACTAGCGGGAGACCGTACAATGAGCAGTTCTTC
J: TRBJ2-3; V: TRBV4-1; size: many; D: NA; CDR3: CASSQGGSTDTQYF; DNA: TGTGCCAGCAGCCAAGGGGGAAGTACAGATACGCAGTATTTT
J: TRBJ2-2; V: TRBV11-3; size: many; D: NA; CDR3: CASSIGRANTGELFF; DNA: TGTGCCAGCAGCATTGGCCGGGCGAACACCGGGGAGCTGTTTTTT
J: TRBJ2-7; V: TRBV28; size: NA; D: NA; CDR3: CASSSPGIAYEQYF; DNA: TGTGCCAGCAGTTCCCCCGGGATCGCGTACGAGCAGTACTTC
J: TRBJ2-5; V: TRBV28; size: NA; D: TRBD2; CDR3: CASSLFLGSGRGETQYF; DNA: TGTGCCAGCAGTTTATTTCTGGGTAGCGGGAGAGGAGAGACCCAGTACTTC
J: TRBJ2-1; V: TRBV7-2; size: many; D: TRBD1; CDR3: CASSLVGPGQGNNEQFF; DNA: TGTGCCAGCAGCTTAGTAGGGCCGGGACAGGGGAACAATGAGCAGTTCTTC
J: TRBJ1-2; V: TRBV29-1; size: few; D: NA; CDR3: CSVELGLGWRGYTF; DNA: TGCAGCGTTGAATTAGGGTTAGGGTGGCGTGGCTACACCTTC
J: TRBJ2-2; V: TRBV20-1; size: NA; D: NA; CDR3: CSARGLRAGELFF; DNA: TGCAGTGCTAGAGGACTCAGGGCCGGGGAGCTGTTTTTT
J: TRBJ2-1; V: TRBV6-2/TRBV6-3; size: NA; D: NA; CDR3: CAIRDGGADEQFF; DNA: TGTGCCATCCGAGATGGGGGGGCGGATGAGCAGTTCTTC
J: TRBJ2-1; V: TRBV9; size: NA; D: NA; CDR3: CASSVVKVASNNEQFF; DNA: TGTGCCAGCAGCGTAGTTAAGGTAGCGTCGAACAATGAGCAGTTCTTC
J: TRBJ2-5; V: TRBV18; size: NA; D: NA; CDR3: CASSPGQEETPYF; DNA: TGTGCCAGCTCACCCGGCCAGGAAGAGACCCCGTACTTC